Sequencing of this T cell receptor (beta chain) was carried out in a study of blood T cell repertoires in COVID-19. Across the study: The analysed material was cDNA or gDNA that came from T cells, B-cell-depleted T cells, or PBMCs.

Measured with immunoSEQ multiplex PCR; TCRdb has only the in-frame clones, and not every one. The sample has 270,000 or so clones; about nine tenths are singletons. The germline V and J ends were trimmed by 8 bases and 6 bases, with 19 bases remaining between them. CDR1 MNHEY and CDR2 SVGAGI come from the germline V gene. This CDR3 is 15 amino acids long. The chain couples TRBV6-5 to TRBJ2-2, with D perhaps TRBD2 (5 bases). The source is a woman between 18 and 30 years old who had recovered from COVID-19. The source material was PBMCs or T cells enriched from blood (not recorded which). CDR3 bases: TGTGCCAGCTCGAATGGCGGGTGGAGCCCCGGGGAGCTGTTTTTT. Its translation: CASSNGGWSPGELFF.